One sample yielded the 9 T cell receptor beta chains listed below, sequenced in a study of blood T cell repertoires in COVID-19. Data came from immunoSEQ multiplex PCR; TCRdb stores just in-frame clones and leaves some out. The data hold about 88,000 clones, with about nine tenths observed a single time. The sequenced material came from peripheral blood. All receptors derive from a man between 18 and 35 years old with COVID-19, enrolled during active disease.

This clone has a handful of counts. The V call is TRBV7-2, the J call TRBJ2-7; maybe TRBD1 (6 bases). Germline V gene sequence: CDR1 SGHTA, CDR2 FQGNSA. CDR3 length: 14 residues. The ends were cut back, 5 bases at V and 0 bases at J, with 11 bases in the middle. The CDR3 protein is CASSRTVNSYEQYF. The CDR3 region has the DNA TGTGCCAGCAGCCGGACAGTTAACTCCTACGAGCAGTACTTC.

This clone was observed once. The V gene is TRBV13, the J gene TRBJ1-1; D perhaps matches TRBD1 (5 bases). Deletions cut 4 bases from V and 1 base from J, with 7 bases between. From germline, CDR1 is PRHDT and CDR2 FYEKMQ (reference sequence). The CDR3 contains 13 residues. The CDR3 region is CASSSTANTEAFF. CDR3 coding DNA: TGTGCCAGCAGCTCGACAGCGAACACTGAAGCTTTCTTT.

The V call is TRBV6-6, the J call TRBJ2-1, with 12 positions matching TRBD2. There are 16 residues in the CDR3. Germline assignment: CDR1 MNHNY and CDR2 SVGAGI (reference sequence). J lost 6 bases, V lost 4 bases, and 7 bases had no gene match. CDR3 sequence (DNA): TGTGCCAGCAGTTCCCCGACTAGCGGGAGAGGCAATGAGCAGTTCTTC. It is translated as CASSSPTSGRGNEQFF.

This clone was counted between two and nine times. The chain links TRBV29-1 to TRBJ2-7; no firm D call. Trimming removed 8 bases from V and 2 bases from J, with 4 bases in between. In germline, CDR1 is SQVTM, CDR2 ANQGSEA. The CDR3 is made up of 9 amino acids. CDR3 region: CSLTYEQYF. The CDR3 nucleotides are TGCAGCCTAACCTACGAGCAGTACTTC.

The rearrangement uses TRBV28 and TRBJ2-5; D perhaps matches TRBD1 (6 bases). Trimming cost V 2 bases and J 4 bases, with 8 bases left between them. The V gene's germline CDR1 is MDHEN and CDR2 SYDVKM. The CDR3 consists of 13 residues. The CDR3 spells CASSLEQGETQYF. CDR3 in DNA: TGTGCCAGCAGTTTAGAACAGGGAGAGACCCAGTACTTC.

As to this clone: This sample includes further DNA sequences coding for the same CDR3. The chain employs TRBV5-1 and TRBJ2-1; 8 nucleotides line up with TRBD1. V was pared by 1 base and J by 9 bases, with 9 bases of the junction left unmatched. This CDR3 has 15 amino acids. CDR1 is SGHRS, CDR2 YFSETQ, per germline. Written as DNA, the CDR3 is TGCGCCAGCAGCTTGCTAAACAGGGGGTCTCGTGAGCAGTTCTTC. It translates to CASSLLNRGSREQFF.

The CDR3 DNA reads TGCGCCAGCAGCTTGGGGAATAGAGGCGTAGATGAGCAGTTCTTC. Translated: CASSLGNRGVDEQFF. The V call is TRBV5-1, the J call TRBJ2-1; D is uncertain. Germline loops: CDR1 SGHRS, CDR2 YFSETQ. V dropped 0 bases and J dropped 8 bases, with 15 bases sitting between them. CDR3 length: 15 residues.

This clone showed up just once. V is TRBV5-6 and J is TRBJ2-3; D remains ambiguous. The CDR3 consists of 16 residues. V gave up 2 bases and J gave up 0 bases, with 13 bases separating them. Germline values: CDR1 SGHDT, CDR2 YYEEEE. In DNA, the CDR3 is TGTGCCAGCAGCTTTGTACGCGCCCCTAGCACAGATACGCAGTATTTT. Amino acid sequence: CASSFVRAPSTDTQYF.

The rearrangement joins TRBV18 to TRBJ1-1; 8 nucleotides align to TRBD1. V shed 3 bases, J shed 4 bases, and the junction held 7 bases outside the gene matches. The CDR3 totals 15 residues. Germline-derived CDR1 and CDR2 are KGHSH and LQKENI. In nucleotides, the CDR3 is TGTGCCAGCTCACCTGACAGGGGCCGGACCACTGAAGCTTTCTTT. Translation gives CASSPDRGRTTEAFF. Together with reference TRBV18 and TRBJ1-1, the CDR3 gives the full variable domain: NAGVMQNPRHLVRRRGQEARLRCSPMKGHSHVYWYRQLPEEGLKFMVYLQKENIIDESGMPKERFSAEFPKEGPSILRIQQVVRGDSAAYFCASSPDRGRTTEAFFGQGTRLTVV.